This T cell receptor beta chain was captured by sequencing in a study of T cell changes during pregnancy in multiple sclerosis. V was shortened by 3 bases and J by 6 bases, with 11 bases between the two germline ends. The CDR3 contains 13 residues. Germline loops: CDR1 SGHNT, CDR2 YYREEE (reference sequence). The repertoire was sequenced with immunoSEQ multiplex PCR; TCRdb's copy has only in-frame clones and lacks some. The table includes 45,000 to 60,000 clones, 92% detected once. The chain couples TRBV5-4 to TRBJ2-3; the D is unclear. This receptor was taken from a female donor with multiple sclerosis, enrolled in a pregnancy study. The specimen was CD4+ T cells from peripheral blood mononuclear cells, collected in the third trimester of pregnancy. The CDR3 sequence is CASSSRSWDTQYF. The CDR3 nucleotides are TGTGCCAGCAGCTCCCGGTCCTGGGATACGCAGTATTTT. Full variable domain (outside the CDR3, taken from reference TRBV5-4 and TRBJ2-3): ETGVTQSPTHLIKTRGQQVTLRCSSQSGHNTVSWYQQALGQGPQFIFQYYREEENGRGNFPPRFSGLQFPNYSSELNVNALELDDSALYLCASSSRSWDTQYFGPGTRLTVL.